The rows below give T cell receptor beta chains drawn from one sample of a study of molecular identifiers for immune sequencing clone quantification. Each CDR3 protein is one row after TCRdb ran MiXCR on the PCR reads. This sample has hundreds of thousands of distinct CDR3 sequences; 20% occur once, and the top ten carry about 0.9%. The sample consisted of naive CD8+ T cells from blood, with Jurkat cell RNA spiked in. These receptors originate from a human donor in good health. Some libraries in this study had Jurkat cell RNA spiked in. Each CDR3 is given with its conserved first and last residue. The D gene is left open where the match is weak. The size entry is marked missing in some rows and otherwise reads once, few, many or a size class.

V	size	D	J	length	DNA	CDR3
TRBV20-1	few	-	TRBJ1-4	14	TGCAGTGCTAGAGATGTGCGTGGAGGGGAAAAACTGTTTTTT	CSARDVRGGEKLFF
TRBV12-3/TRBV12-4	many	TRBD1	TRBJ2-7	11	TGTGCCAGCAGGACAGGGCCCGAGCAGTACTTC	CASRTGPEQYF
TRBV6-2/TRBV6-3	many	TRBD1	TRBJ2-1	15	TGTGCCAGCAGTTACTCGACAGGGGGTCTGGATGAGCAGTTCTTC	CASSYSTGGLDEQFF
TRBV6-5	few	-	TRBJ2-5	13	TGTGCCAGCAGGCAGGCGTACCAAGAGACCCAGTACTTC	CASRQAYQETQYF
TRBV19	many	-	TRBJ1-1	14	TGTGCCAGTAGTATCCAGGACACTGGGACTGAAGCTTTCTTT	CASSIQDTGTEAFF
TRBV4-3	many	-	TRBJ2-7	14	TGCGCCAGCAGCCCACGGACACTCCACTGGGAGCAGTACTTC	CASSPRTLHWEQYF
TRBV19	-	-	TRBJ1-2	14	TGTGCCAGTAGTGCCGCCCCGCGTAACTATGGCTACACCTTC	CASSAAPRNYGYTF
TRBV6-4	few	-	TRBJ2-5	13	TGTGCCAGCAGAGCCGCGCCGGGGCCGGCCCAGTACTTC	CASRAAPGPAQYF
TRBV12-3/TRBV12-4	-	-	TRBJ2-3	15	TGTGCCAGCAGTTGGGGTTTGGGGGGCACAGATACGCAGTATTTT	CASSWGLGGTDTQYF
TRBV5-1	many	-	TRBJ2-6	15	TGCGCCAGCAGCCCGGACTTTACCGGGGCCAACGTCCTGACTTTC	CASSPDFTGANVLTF
TRBV10-3	-	-	TRBJ1-2	13	TGTGCCATCAGTGAGACCCCAGGCTATGGCTACACCTTC	CAISETPGYGYTF
TRBV7-9	few	-	TRBJ1-2	16	TGTGCCAGCAGCCCCTATCATGGAGGGATGGACTATGGCTACACCTTC	CASSPYHGGMDYGYTF
TRBV19	many	-	TRBJ2-6	15	TGTGCCAGTAGTATAAGCTACTCTGGGGCCAACGTCCTGACTTTC	CASSISYSGANVLTF
TRBV7-9	-	-	TRBJ1-1	15	TGTGCCAGCAGCTTAGCGATGAATTGGGGGACTGAAGCTTTCTTT	CASSLAMNWGTEAFF
TRBV6-6	many	-	TRBJ2-7	13	TGTGCCAGCAGTACAGAACAGGGCCACGAGCAGTACTTC	CASSTEQGHEQYF
TRBV4-3	many	-	TRBJ2-3	11	TGCGCCAGCAGCCAAGAGAATACGCAGTATTTT	CASSQENTQYF
TRBV7-2	many	-	TRBJ2-1	17	TGTGCCAGCAGCTTAGGGGTTACAGCTTTGTCCTACAATGAGCAGTTCTTC	CASSLGVTALSYNEQFF
TRBV19	few	-	TRBJ1-1	15	TGTGCCAGTAGTTATCGGGTGACTTGGAACACTGAAGCTTTCTTT	CASSYRVTWNTEAFF
TRBV19	many	TRBD1	TRBJ2-7	15	TGTGCCAGTAGCGGACCGGGACAGGGGTCCTACGAGCAGTACTTC	CASSGPGQGSYEQYF
TRBV12-3/TRBV12-4	few	-	TRBJ1-1	14	TGTGCCAGCAGTTTAGATTTCCGGGGGGTTGAAGCTTTCTTT	CASSLDFRGVEAFF
TRBV6-2/TRBV6-3	many	-	TRBJ1-2	13	TGTGCCAGCACCAATTGGCAGGTCTATGGCTACACCTTC	CASTNWQVYGYTF
TRBV27	few	TRBD2	TRBJ2-7	14	TGTGCCAGCAGATTTCGGGGGGTGATCGACGAGCAGTACTTC	CASRFRGVIDEQYF
TRBV2	many	-	TRBJ1-3	15	TGTGCCAGCAGCATGCTCGGGGGCTCTGGAAACACCATATATTTT	CASSMLGGSGNTIYF
TRBV30	many	-	TRBJ2-2	13	TGTGCCTGGAGTGCCATGGGTCCCGGGGAGCTGTTTTTT	CAWSAMGPGELFF
TRBV6-1	-	-	TRBJ1-5	14	TGTACCAGCAGTACCCTTGCGGGGTATCAGCCCCAGCATTTT	CTSSTLAGYQPQHF
TRBV30	few	-	TRBJ2-5	11	TGTGCCTGGAGTGACACAGAGACCCAGTACTTC	CAWSDTETQYF
TRBV5-6	few	-	TRBJ2-1	12	TGTGCCAGCAGCTACGGAACAGGGAAGCAGTTCTTC	CASSYGTGKQFF
TRBV4-1	few	-	TRBJ1-6	13	TGCGCCAGCAGCCAACAGGATAATTCACCCCTCCACTTT	CASSQQDNSPLHF
TRBV10-1	many	-	TRBJ2-1	14	TGCGCCAGCAGTCCATATGGTTCCTACAATGAGCAGTTCTTC	CASSPYGSYNEQFF
TRBV27	many	TRBD1	TRBJ2-2	16	TGTGCCAGCAGTCAAAACAGGGGGAAGAACACCGGGGAGCTGTTTTTT	CASSQNRGKNTGELFF
TRBV7-9	many	-	TRBJ2-3	16	TGTGCCAGCAGCTCGAACGGGGGACAGAGCACAGATACGCAGTATTTT	CASSSNGGQSTDTQYF
TRBV25-1	few	TRBD2	TRBJ2-3	17	TGTGCCAGCAGTGAATACGGGACTAGCGGGAGCACAGATACGCAGTATTTT	CASSEYGTSGSTDTQYF
TRBV4-1	-	TRBD1	TRBJ1-1	14	TGCGCCAGCAGCAGTTTACAGGGGGCTCGGGAAGCTTTCTTT	CASSSLQGAREAFF
TRBV6-2/TRBV6-3	many	-	TRBJ1-1	15	TGTGCCAGCAGTTACTCCGGGCGTATAGGCACTGAAGCTTTCTTT	CASSYSGRIGTEAFF
TRBV6-2/TRBV6-3	many	-	TRBJ2-7	11	TGTGCCAGCAGTTACGGGTTAGCGTTGTACTTC	CASSYGLALYF
TRBV7-9	-	TRBD1	TRBJ2-7	15	TGTGTCAGCAGCCCTCCGGGACAGGGTGCCTACGAGCAGTACTTC	CVSSPPGQGAYEQYF
TRBV28	few	-	TRBJ1-4	16	TGTGCCAGCAGTCCCATCGGGGGTCTCGGGGTGGAAAAACTGTTTTTT	CASSPIGGLGVEKLFF
TRBV2	many	TRBD1	TRBJ1-1	15	TGTGCCAGCTGGGGACAGGGGACTATGAACACTGAAGCTTTCTTT	CASWGQGTMNTEAFF
TRBV4-3	-	-	TRBJ2-7	15	TGCGCCAGCAGCCCCGGAGAGGGGAGCTCCTACGAGCAGTACTTC	CASSPGEGSSYEQYF
TRBV10-3	many	TRBD1	TRBJ2-7	12	TGTGCCATCAGTGCGACAGGGGACGAGCAGTACTTC	CAISATGDEQYF
TRBV9	many	-	TRBJ2-5	12	TGTGCCAGCAGCGTAGGAATGGAGACCCAGTACTTC	CASSVGMETQYF
TRBV20-1	-	-	TRBJ1-2	12	TGCAGTGCTGACGTACCTAACTATGGCTACACCTTC	CSADVPNYGYTF
TRBV7-9	many	-	TRBJ2-3	15	TGTGCCAGCAGCTTCGTTACAGGAATCACAGATACGCAGTATTTT	CASSFVTGITDTQYF
TRBV5-1	many	-	TRBJ2-7	15	TGCGCCAGCAGCTTGAAACGAGACAGCCCCTACGAGCAGTACTTC	CASSLKRDSPYEQYF
TRBV28	-	-	TRBJ1-5	18	TGTGCCAGCAGTTTACCCCTGGGACGGGTAGGGGTCAATCAGCCCCAGCATTTT	CASSLPLGRVGVNQPQHF
TRBV12-3/TRBV12-4	many	TRBD1	TRBJ1-5	14	TGTGCCAGCACTCCCGGGACAGGGGTGCAGCCCCAGCATTTT	CASTPGTGVQPQHF
TRBV2	-	-	TRBJ2-3	15	TGTGCCACCGCGGGGGCCAGAGGACGCACAGATACGCAGTATTTT	CATAGARGRTDTQYF
TRBV6-2/TRBV6-3	many	TRBD1	TRBJ2-7	14	TGTGCCAGCAGTTACTTGGACAGGGCCTACGAGCAGTACTTC	CASSYLDRAYEQYF
TRBV7-9	many	-	TRBJ2-3	16	TGTGCCAGCATCCCCAGGGGGGCGGGGAGCACAGATACGCAGTATTTT	CASIPRGAGSTDTQYF
TRBV27	few	-	TRBJ2-1	13	TGTGCCAGCAGTTTAGACTCGTTCAATGAGCAGTTCTTC	CASSLDSFNEQFF
TRBV13	few	-	TRBJ2-5	16	TGTGCCAGCAGCTTAACCCCGGTGAGGGAGCAAGAGACCCAGTACTTC	CASSLTPVREQETQYF
TRBV21-1	few	-	TRBJ2-1	19	TGTGCCAGCAGCGCCTACCCTAAGCGGGGGGTTAGCTCCTACAATGAGCAGTTCTTC	CASSAYPKRGVSSYNEQFF
TRBV24-1	many	TRBD2	TRBJ2-1	15	TGTGCCACCAGTACCTTTGAGGGAGGGGTCGATGAGCAGTTCTTC	CATSTFEGGVDEQFF
TRBV10-3	many	-	TRBJ1-1	12	TGTGCCACCACTCAGGGGTCCACTGAAGCTTTCTTT	CATTQGSTEAFF
TRBV3-1	few	TRBD2	TRBJ2-7	16	TGTGCCAGCAGCCAAGAGGCTAGCGGGCACGCCTACGAGCAGTACTTC	CASSQEASGHAYEQYF
TRBV28	many	-	TRBJ2-3	15	TGTGCCAGCAGGCGCCGGGACCTCCAGGTAGATACGCAGTATTTT	CASRRRDLQVDTQYF
TRBV30	many	-	TRBJ2-7	13	TGTGCCTGGAGTGTAAGCCTCGGCTACGAGCAGTACTTC	CAWSVSLGYEQYF